This is a list of T cell receptor beta chains from one sample in a study of T cell repertoires in cytomegalovirus infection. TCRdb fed the reads into MiXCR, producing one record per CDR3 protein. The sample holds some 940,000 distinct CDR3 sequences; roughly 30% are singletons and the top ten take around an eighth. These TCRs' antigens remain unknown. The sequencing here drew on cultured CD8+ T cells from PBMCs, taken from culture after CMV antigen stimulation. The receptors originated from a human donor in good health (CMV status not recorded). Some clones in this sample may be carry-over from other donors' samples. CDR3s include the opening cysteine and the closing phenylalanine or tryptophan. A D gene is named only where the DNA matches it firmly. A row's size may be missing; if present it is once, few, many or a size class.

few	.	TRBJ2-5	TRBV9	CASSVSSGSQETQYF	TGTGCCAGCAGCGTGAGTTCGGGGAGCCAAGAGACCCAGTACTTC
few	.	TRBJ1-2	TRBV12-3/TRBV12-4	CASSPKLAGYGYTF	TGTGCCAGCAGTCCAAAACTGGCGGGCTATGGCTACACCTTC
few	TRBD2	TRBJ2-1	TRBV5-1	CASSLEAGDFYNEQFF	TGCGCCAGCAGCTTGGAGGCGGGGGACTTCTACAATGAGCAGTTCTTC
many	.	TRBJ1-1	TRBV7-6	CASSETGNTEAFF	TGTGCCAGCAGCGAAACAGGGAACACTGAAGCTTTCTTT
once	TRBD1	TRBJ1-1	TRBV27	CASSLYRGQSEAFF	TGTGCCAGCAGTTTATACAGGGGGCAATCTGAAGCTTTCTTT
.	TRBD1	TRBJ2-1	TRBV12-3/TRBV12-4	CASTWTGSSYNEQFF	TGTGCCAGCACCTGGACAGGGAGCTCCTACAATGAGCAGTTCTTC
few	.	TRBJ2-7	TRBV7-9	CASSTEGLYYEQYF	TGTGCCAGCAGCACCGAGGGACTGTACTACGAGCAGTACTTC
few	TRBD2	TRBJ2-5	TRBV12-3/TRBV12-4	CASSPGSSGRVEETQYF	TGTGCCAGCAGCCCAGGGTCGTCGGGGAGGGTTGAAGAGACCCAGTACTTC
.	.	TRBJ1-6	TRBV13	CASRRDNYNSPLHF	TGTGCCAGCAGGCGGGACAACTATAATTCACCCCTCCACTTT
many	.	TRBJ2-1	TRBV7-9	CASSSSDGLREYNEQFF	TGTGCCAGCAGCTCCTCCGACGGACTTAGGGAGTACAATGAGCAGTTCTTC
few	.	TRBJ2-1	TRBV6-5	CASSSDGSSYNEQFF	TGTGCCAGCAGTTCGGATGGAAGCTCCTACAATGAGCAGTTCTTC
.	.	TRBJ2-7	TRBV6-5	CASSYFQGNDEQYF	TGTGCCAGCAGTTACTTCCAGGGGAACGACGAGCAGTACTTC
.	.	TRBJ1-1	TRBV15	CATSRDSGGNTEAFF	TGTGCCACCAGCAGAGATTCGGGGGGAAACACTGAAGCTTTCTTT
.	TRBD2	TRBJ2-3	TRBV4-2	CASSQESGGEADTQYF	TGTGCCAGCAGCCAAGAAAGCGGGGGGGAGGCAGATACGCAGTATTTT
many	TRBD1	TRBJ1-1	TRBV9	CASSLTWTGGWGDTEAFF	TGTGCCAGCAGCCTGACATGGACAGGGGGCTGGGGGGACACTGAAGCTTTCTTT
.	.	TRBJ2-7	TRBV20-1	CSARDSQSYEQYF	TGCAGTGCTAGAGATTCACAGAGCTACGAGCAGTACTTC
.	.	TRBJ1-6	TRBV14	CASSQGSPLHF	TGTGCCAGCAGCCAAGGATCACCCCTCCACTTT
few	.	TRBJ2-1	TRBV7-9	CASSWDYEQFF	TGTGCCAGCAGCTGGGACTATGAGCAGTTCTTC
many	.	TRBJ1-4	TRBV7-6	CASSLASRWNEKLFF	TGTGCCAGCAGCTTAGCTAGCAGATGGAATGAAAAACTGTTTTTT
few	.	TRBJ1-1	TRBV6-1	CASSEMGGPGTEAFF	TGTGCCAGCAGTGAAATGGGGGGCCCGGGGACTGAAGCTTTCTTT